This T cell receptor (beta chain) is from a study of early T cells in non-severe SARS-CoV-2 infection. Via MiXCR, TCRdb re-called the 5' RACE reads, giving one row per CDR3 protein. In the table there are tens of thousands of distinct CDR3 sequences, approximately 6.2% of which are singletons. The specimen sequenced was whole blood. The sequence was collected from an adult who was a healthcare worker with PCR-confirmed SARS-CoV-2 infection or an uninfected control (not recorded which).

CDR3 sequence (DNA): TGTGCCAGCAGCCCAGGCTACGGACCTAACTATGGCTACACCTTC. Its translation: CASSPGYGPNYGYTF. J is TRBJ1-2 and V is TRBV7-2, with D unresolved. From germline, CDR1 is SGHTA and CDR2 FQGNSA. Trimming pared 5 bases from V and 0 bases from J, leaving 13 bases between. The CDR3 length is 15 residues.